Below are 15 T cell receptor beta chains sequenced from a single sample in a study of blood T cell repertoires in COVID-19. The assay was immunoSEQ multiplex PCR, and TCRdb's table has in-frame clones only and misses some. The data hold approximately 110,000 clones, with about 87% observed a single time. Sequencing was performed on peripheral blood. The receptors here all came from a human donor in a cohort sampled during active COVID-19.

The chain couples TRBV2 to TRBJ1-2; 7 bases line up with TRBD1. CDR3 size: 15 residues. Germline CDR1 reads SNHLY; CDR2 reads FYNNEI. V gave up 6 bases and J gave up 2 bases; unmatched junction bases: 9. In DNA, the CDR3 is TGTGCCAGCAGCCTCCTGTTGGGACAGAACTATGGCTACACCTTC. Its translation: CASSLLLGQNYGYTF. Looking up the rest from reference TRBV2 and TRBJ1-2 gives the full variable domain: EPEVTQTPSHQVTQMGQEVILRCVPISNHLYFYWYRQILGQKVEFLVSFYNNEISEKSEIFDDQFSVERPDGSNFTLKIRSTKLEDSAMYFCASSLLLGQNYGYTFGSGTRLTVV.

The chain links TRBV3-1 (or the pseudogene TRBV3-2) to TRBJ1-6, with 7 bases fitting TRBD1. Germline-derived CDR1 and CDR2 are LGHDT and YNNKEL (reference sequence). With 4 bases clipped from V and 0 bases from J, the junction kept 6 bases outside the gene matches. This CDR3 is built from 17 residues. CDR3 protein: CASSPRDSLSYNSPLHF. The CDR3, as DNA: TGTGCCAGCAGCCCTAGGGACAGTCTCTCCTATAATTCACCCCTCCACTTT.

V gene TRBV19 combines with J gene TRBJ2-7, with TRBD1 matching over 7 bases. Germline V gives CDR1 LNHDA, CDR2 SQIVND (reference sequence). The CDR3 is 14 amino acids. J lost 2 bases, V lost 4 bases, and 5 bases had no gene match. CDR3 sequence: CASSTAGTAYEQYF. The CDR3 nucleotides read TGTGCCAGTAGTACTGCCGGGACAGCCTACGAGCAGTACTTC.

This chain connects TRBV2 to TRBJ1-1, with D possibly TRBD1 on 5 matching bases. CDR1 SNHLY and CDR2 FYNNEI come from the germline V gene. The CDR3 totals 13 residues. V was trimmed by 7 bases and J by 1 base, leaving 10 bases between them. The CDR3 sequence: CASISDRNTEAFF. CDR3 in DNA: TGTGCCAGCATCTCTGACAGGAACACTGAAGCTTTCTTT.

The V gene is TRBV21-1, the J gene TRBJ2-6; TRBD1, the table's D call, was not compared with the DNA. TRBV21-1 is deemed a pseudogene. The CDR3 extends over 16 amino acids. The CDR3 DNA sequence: TGTGCCAGCATCCAAGGGGGTTTTTCTGGGGCCAACGTCCTGACTTTC. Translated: CASIQGGFSGANVLTF.

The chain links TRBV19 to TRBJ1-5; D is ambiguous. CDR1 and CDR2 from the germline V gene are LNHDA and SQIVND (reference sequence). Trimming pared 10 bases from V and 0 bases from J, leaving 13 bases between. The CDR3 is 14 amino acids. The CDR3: CATKLRGSNQPQHF. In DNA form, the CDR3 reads TGTGCCACCAAGCTAAGAGGTAGCAATCAGCCCCAGCATTTT.

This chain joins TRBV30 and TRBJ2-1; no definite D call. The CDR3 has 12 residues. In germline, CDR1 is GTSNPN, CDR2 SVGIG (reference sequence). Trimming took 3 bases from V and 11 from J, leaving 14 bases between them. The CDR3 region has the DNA TGTGCCTGGAGCGAGCCCCCTAGAAAGCAGTTCTTC. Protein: CAWSEPPRKQFF.

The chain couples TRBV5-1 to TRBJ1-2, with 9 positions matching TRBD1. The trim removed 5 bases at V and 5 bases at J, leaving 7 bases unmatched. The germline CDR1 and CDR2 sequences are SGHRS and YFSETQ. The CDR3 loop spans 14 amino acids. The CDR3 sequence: CASRRTGEVYGYTF. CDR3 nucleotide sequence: TGCGCCAGCAGACGGACAGGGGAGGTTTATGGCTACACCTTC.

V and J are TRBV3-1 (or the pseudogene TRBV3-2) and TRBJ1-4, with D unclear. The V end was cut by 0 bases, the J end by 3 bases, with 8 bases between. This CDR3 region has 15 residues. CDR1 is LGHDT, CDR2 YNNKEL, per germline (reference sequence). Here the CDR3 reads CASSQDGVPNEKLFF. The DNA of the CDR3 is TGTGCCAGCAGCCAAGACGGAGTACCTAATGAAAAACTGTTTTTT.

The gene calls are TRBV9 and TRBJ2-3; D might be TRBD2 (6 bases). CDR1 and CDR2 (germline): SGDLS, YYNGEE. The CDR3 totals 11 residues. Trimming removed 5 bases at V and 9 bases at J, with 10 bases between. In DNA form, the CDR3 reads TGTGCCAGCAGTGCAGGAGGGACGCAGTATTTT. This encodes CASSAGGTQYF. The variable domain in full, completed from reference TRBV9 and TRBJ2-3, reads DSGVTQTPKHLITATGQRVTLRCSPRSGDLSVYWYQQSLDQGLQFLIQYYNGEERAKGNILERFSAQQFPDLHSELNLSSLELGDSALYFCASSAGGTQYFGPGTRLTVL.

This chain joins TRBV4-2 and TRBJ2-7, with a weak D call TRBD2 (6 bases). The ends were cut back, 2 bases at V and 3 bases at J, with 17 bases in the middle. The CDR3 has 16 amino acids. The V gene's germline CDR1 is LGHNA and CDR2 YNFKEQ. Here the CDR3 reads CASSQRGGGNVYEQYF. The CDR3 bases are TGTGCCAGCAGCCAAAGGGGCGGCGGGAACGTCTACGAGCAGTACTTC.

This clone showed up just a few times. Here the CDR3 DNA reads TGTGCCAGCAGCTTGCTCGGGACTGTTGTCAATCAGCCCCAGCATTTT. It encodes CASSLLGTVVNQPQHF. The chain is built from TRBV5-5 and TRBJ1-5, with D perhaps TRBD1 (5 bases). V gave up 1 base and J gave up 3 bases, with 14 bases separating them. The germline V gene encodes CDR1 SGHKS and CDR2 YYEKEE (reference sequence). The CDR3 has 16 amino acids. Using reference TRBV5-5 and TRBJ1-5 for the parts outside the CDR3, the full variable domain is DAGVTQSPTHLIKTRGQQVTLRCSPISGHKSVSWYQQVLGQGPQFIFQYYEKEERGRGNFPDRFSARQFPNYSSELNVNALLLGDSALYLCASSLLGTVVNQPQHFGDGTRLSIL.

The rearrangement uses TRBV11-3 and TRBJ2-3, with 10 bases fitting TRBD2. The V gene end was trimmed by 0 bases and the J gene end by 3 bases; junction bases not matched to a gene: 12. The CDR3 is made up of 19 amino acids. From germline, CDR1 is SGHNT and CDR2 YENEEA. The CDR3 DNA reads TGTGCCAGCAGCTTAGATTTGGGTCTCCTAGCGGGGGCAACAGATACGCAGTATTTT. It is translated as CASSLDLGLLAGATDTQYF.

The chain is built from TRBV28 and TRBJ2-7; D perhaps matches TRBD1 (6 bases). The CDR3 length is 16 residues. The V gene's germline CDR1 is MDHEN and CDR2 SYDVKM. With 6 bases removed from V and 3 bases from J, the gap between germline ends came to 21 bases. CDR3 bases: TGTGCCAGCAGATACGTACAGGGTAACTCTGTCTACGAGCAGTACTTC. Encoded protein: CASRYVQGNSVYEQYF. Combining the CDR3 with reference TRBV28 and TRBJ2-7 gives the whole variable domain DVKVTQSSRYLVKRTGEKVFLECVQDMDHENMFWYRQDPGLGLRLIYFSYDVKMKEKGDIPEGYSVSREKKERFSLILESASTNQTSMYLCASRYVQGNSVYEQYFGPGTRLTVT.

The CDR3 coding sequence is TGTGCCAGTAGTCCTGTCTCCGGGTTCCAGCCCCAGCATTTT. Amino acids: CASSPVSGFQPQHF. V usage is TRBV19 and J usage is TRBJ1-5; D is undetermined. V shed 5 bases and J shed 7 bases, with 15 bases lying between them. The CDR3 consists of 14 residues. CDR1 and CDR2 (germline): LNHDA, SQIVND (reference sequence).